This T cell receptor beta chain derives from a study of vaccination effects on CD4 cells after COVID-19. Study-wide results and caveats: The study had few convalescent patients and no early post-infection timepoints. Late post-vaccination, clones induced by infection and those induced by vaccine underwent marked clonal contraction.

Germline CDR1 and CDR2: KGHSH and LQKENI. This CDR3 has 14 amino acids. With 3 bases removed from V and 0 bases from J, the gap between germline ends came to 9 bases. About this clone itself: Antigen specificity is unknown.

The data were produced by immunoSEQ multiplex PCR, yet TCRdb's version contains in-frame clones alone and is incomplete. The sample has some 49,000 clones; about 70% are singletons. Scientists isolated CD4+ T cells after a roughly nine-day culture period ended. Days 3 and 7 were when half the medium was replaced with IL-2 medium. Sample: CD4+ T cells from PBMCs cultured without peptide, taken before COVID-19 vaccination. This TCR was recovered from a human donor who had a prior SARS-CoV-2 infection. The chain is built from TRBV18 and TRBJ2-7; D gene unclear. The CDR3 here is CASSPSQSSYEQYF. CDR3 sequence (DNA): TGTGCCAGCTCACCCTCACAGAGCTCCTACGAGCAGTACTTC.